The 13 T cell receptor beta chains in this list originate from one sample, sequenced in a study of beta chain features in type 1 diabetes. The study, taken as a whole, reports: Shorter TCRB CDR3s, moderately but significantly so, marked every one of the four CD4+ subsets in Type 1 diabetes patients.

What these receptors recognize is not known. The authors reverse transcribed all of the isolated RNA, so sequencing captured expressed TCRB transcripts. Sequenced by immunoSEQ multiplex PCR; TCRdb stores in-frame clones only, minus some. The table has about 47,000 clones, around 45% seen once. The material sequenced was stem cell memory CD4+ T cells from blood. These receptors all come from a man aged 30 to 45 with type 1 diabetes.

V and J are TRBV28 and TRBJ1-1, with 10 bases aligning to TRBD1. This CDR3 is 13 amino acids long. Unmatched junction bases numbered 0, after V lost 3 bases and J lost 5 bases. Germline-derived CDR1 and CDR2 are MDHEN and SYDVKM. The CDR3 DNA is TGTGCCAGCAGTTTGGACAGGGGGACTGAAGCTTTCTTT. Its protein product is CASSLDRGTEAFF.

This clone has only a few counts. V is TRBV9 and J is TRBJ2-7, with 10 positions matching TRBD2. CDR3 size: 16 residues. Germline loops: CDR1 SGDLS, CDR2 YYNGEE. J gave up 7 bases and V 1 base, and 11 bases lay outside the gene matches. In nucleotides, the CDR3 is TGTGCCAGCAGCGTACAATCTAGCGGGAGCCCTAGGGAGCAGTACTTC. This gives the protein CASSVQSSGSPREQYF.

The chain is built from TRBV4-1 and TRBJ2-6; 9 nucleotides align to TRBD1. CDR1 and CDR2 (germline): MGHRA, YSYEKL. V trimming: 7 bases; J trimming: 4 bases; junction bases outside the gene matches: 14. The CDR3 has 18 residues. This CDR3 is CASTRWGQGLSGANVLTF. DNA for the CDR3: TGCGCCAGCACCCGGTGGGGACAGGGACTCTCGGGGGCCAACGTCCTGACTTTC.

The J gene is TRBJ2-5, the V gene TRBV7-2, with 10 nucleotides matching TRBD1. The trim removed 4 bases at V and 7 bases at J, leaving 6 bases unmatched. Germline loops: CDR1 SGHTA, CDR2 FQGNSA. The length of the CDR3 is 14 residues. The CDR3 here is CASSSGQGFGTQYF. The CDR3 DNA reads TGTGCCAGCAGCTCGGGACAGGGGTTCGGGACCCAGTACTTC. Using reference TRBV7-2 and TRBJ2-5 for the parts outside the CDR3, the full variable domain is GAGVSQSPSNKVTEKGKDVELRCDPISGHTALYWYRQSLGQGLEFLIYFQGNSAPDKSGLPSDRFSAERTGGSVSTLTIQRTQQEDSAVYLCASSSGQGFGTQYFGPGTRLLVL.

The chain links TRBV18 to TRBJ1-2; D call uncertain. V lost 3 bases and J 4 bases, leaving 18 bases between the germline ends. The CDR3 is 16 amino acids. Germline CDR1 reads KGHSH; CDR2 reads LQKENI. This chain's CDR3 is CASSPREPRDGYGYTF. In DNA form, the CDR3 reads TGTGCCAGCTCACCGCGCGAACCGAGGGATGGCTATGGCTACACCTTC. Using reference TRBV18 and TRBJ1-2 for the parts outside the CDR3, the full variable domain is NAGVMQNPRHLVRRRGQEARLRCSPMKGHSHVYWYRQLPEEGLKFMVYLQKENIIDESGMPKERFSAEFPKEGPSILRIQQVVRGDSAAYFCASSPREPRDGYGYTFGSGTRLTVV.

This clone was observed a few times. The chain carries TRBV10-3 and TRBJ2-3; D is perhaps TRBD2 (5 bases). Germline assignment: CDR1 ENHRY and CDR2 SYGVKD. The CDR3 covers 12 residues. V was cut by 8 bases and J by 4 bases, with 10 bases left in between. For the CDR3, the DNA is TGTGCCATCTCTGCGGGTTCAGATACGCAGTATTTT. It is translated as CAISAGSDTQYF.

The V gene is TRBV7-3, the J gene TRBJ1-2, with D hard to call. CDR3 length equals 13 residues. The ends were cut back, 2 bases at V and 4 bases at J, with 8 bases in the middle. Germline V lookup: CDR1 SGHTA, CDR2 FQGTGA. The CDR3 nucleotides are TGTGCCAGCAGCTTATCGGGAAGCTATGGCTACACCTTC. This translates into CASSLSGSYGYTF.

This clone turned up a few times. The J gene is TRBJ2-1, the V gene TRBV7-6; tentative D call: TRBD2 (5 bases). Looked up from germline, CDR1 is SGHVS and CDR2 is FNYEAQ. Trimming took off 1 base at V and 4 bases at J, with 8 bases between the two ends. The CDR3 has 14 residues. This CDR3 is CASSLGGLYNEQFF. For the CDR3, the DNA is TGTGCCAGCAGCTTAGGAGGACTTTACAATGAGCAGTTCTTC. The entire variable domain, with the rest obtained from reference TRBV7-6 and TRBJ2-1, is as follows: GAGVSQSPRYKVTKRGQDVALRCDPISGHVSLYWYRQALGQGPEFLTYFNYEAQQDKSGLPNDRFSAERPEGSISTLTIQRTEQRDSAMYRCASSLGGLYNEQFFGPGTRLTVL.

This clone was seen more than once but under ten times. V gene TRBV13 combines with J gene TRBJ2-7, with 8 bases aligning to TRBD1. Looked up from germline, CDR1 is PRHDT and CDR2 is FYEKMQ (reference sequence). The CDR3 consists of 12 residues. After removal of 0 bases from V and 9 bases from J, the junction contained 1 base not matched to a gene. In DNA form, the CDR3 reads TGTGCCAGCAGCTTAGGGCAGGGGGCGCAGTACTTC. Residues: CASSLGQGAQYF.

The V and J genes are TRBV6-7 and TRBJ2-1; D may be TRBD1 (6 bases). TRBV6-7 is given ORF status, its function remaining uncertain. Trimming took off 5 bases at V and 0 bases at J, with 17 bases between the two ends. CDR3 size: 17 residues. This CDR3 is CASSQGSREDSYNEQFF. The DNA for the CDR3 is TGTGCCAGCAGTCAGGGGTCGAGGGAAGACTCCTACAATGAGCAGTTCTTC.

The sample holds a few counts of this clone. This chain connects TRBV6-6 to TRBJ2-3, with D perhaps matching TRBD1 (6 bases). Germline loops: CDR1 MNHNY, CDR2 SVGAGI (reference sequence). With 2 bases removed from V and 8 bases from J, the gap between germline ends came to 8 bases. CDR3 size: 12 residues. The DNA of the CDR3 is TGTGCCAGCAGTTACCAAGGGGGTACGCAGTATTTT. It encodes CASSYQGGTQYF.

The gene calls are TRBV7-9 and TRBJ1-2; D gene ambiguous. CDR1 is SEHNR and CDR2 is FQNEAQ in the germline V gene (reference sequence). The CDR3 runs 13 residues. V was shortened by 2 bases and J by 7 bases, with 11 bases between the two germline ends. The CDR3 DNA is TGTGCCAGCAGCTTATCAGGCTCAAGTGGCTACACCTTC. Its protein product is CASSLSGSSGYTF.

The rearrangement uses TRBV28 and TRBJ2-5; D might be TRBD1 (5 bases). CDR1 and CDR2 (germline): MDHEN, SYDVKM. This CDR3 has 15 residues. V gave up 4 bases and J gave up 5 bases, with 17 bases separating them. The CDR3 reads CASSSAGPVGETQYF. In DNA, the CDR3 is TGTGCCAGCAGTTCTGCAGGGCCGGTTGGGGAGACCCAGTACTTC.